This TCR beta chain was documented in a study of blood T cell repertoires in COVID-19. The germline CDR1 and CDR2 sequences are SNHLY and FYNNEI. The germline V and J ends were trimmed by 4 bases and 0 bases, with 13 bases remaining between them. The CDR3 totals 16 residues. The table came from immunoSEQ multiplex PCR; TCRdb's copy has only in-frame clones and leaves some out. The sample consists of around 280,000 clones, roughly 90% of them appearing once. The specimen was peripheral blood. The TCR originated in a woman younger than 45 with COVID-19, enrolled during active disease. This chain connects TRBV2 to TRBJ1-5; tentatively, D is TRBD1 (6 bases). CDR3 nucleotide sequence: TGTGCCAGCAGTGTGCTAGGGGGAGATAGCAATCAGCCCCAGCATTTT. Translation: CASSVLGGDSNQPQHF. Based on the CDR3 plus reference TRBV2 and TRBJ1-5, the full variable domain is EPEVTQTPSHQVTQMGQEVILRCVPISNHLYFYWYRQILGQKVEFLVSFYNNEISEKSEIFDDQFSVERPDGSNFTLKIRSTKLEDSAMYFCASSVLGGDSNQPQHFGDGTRLSIL.